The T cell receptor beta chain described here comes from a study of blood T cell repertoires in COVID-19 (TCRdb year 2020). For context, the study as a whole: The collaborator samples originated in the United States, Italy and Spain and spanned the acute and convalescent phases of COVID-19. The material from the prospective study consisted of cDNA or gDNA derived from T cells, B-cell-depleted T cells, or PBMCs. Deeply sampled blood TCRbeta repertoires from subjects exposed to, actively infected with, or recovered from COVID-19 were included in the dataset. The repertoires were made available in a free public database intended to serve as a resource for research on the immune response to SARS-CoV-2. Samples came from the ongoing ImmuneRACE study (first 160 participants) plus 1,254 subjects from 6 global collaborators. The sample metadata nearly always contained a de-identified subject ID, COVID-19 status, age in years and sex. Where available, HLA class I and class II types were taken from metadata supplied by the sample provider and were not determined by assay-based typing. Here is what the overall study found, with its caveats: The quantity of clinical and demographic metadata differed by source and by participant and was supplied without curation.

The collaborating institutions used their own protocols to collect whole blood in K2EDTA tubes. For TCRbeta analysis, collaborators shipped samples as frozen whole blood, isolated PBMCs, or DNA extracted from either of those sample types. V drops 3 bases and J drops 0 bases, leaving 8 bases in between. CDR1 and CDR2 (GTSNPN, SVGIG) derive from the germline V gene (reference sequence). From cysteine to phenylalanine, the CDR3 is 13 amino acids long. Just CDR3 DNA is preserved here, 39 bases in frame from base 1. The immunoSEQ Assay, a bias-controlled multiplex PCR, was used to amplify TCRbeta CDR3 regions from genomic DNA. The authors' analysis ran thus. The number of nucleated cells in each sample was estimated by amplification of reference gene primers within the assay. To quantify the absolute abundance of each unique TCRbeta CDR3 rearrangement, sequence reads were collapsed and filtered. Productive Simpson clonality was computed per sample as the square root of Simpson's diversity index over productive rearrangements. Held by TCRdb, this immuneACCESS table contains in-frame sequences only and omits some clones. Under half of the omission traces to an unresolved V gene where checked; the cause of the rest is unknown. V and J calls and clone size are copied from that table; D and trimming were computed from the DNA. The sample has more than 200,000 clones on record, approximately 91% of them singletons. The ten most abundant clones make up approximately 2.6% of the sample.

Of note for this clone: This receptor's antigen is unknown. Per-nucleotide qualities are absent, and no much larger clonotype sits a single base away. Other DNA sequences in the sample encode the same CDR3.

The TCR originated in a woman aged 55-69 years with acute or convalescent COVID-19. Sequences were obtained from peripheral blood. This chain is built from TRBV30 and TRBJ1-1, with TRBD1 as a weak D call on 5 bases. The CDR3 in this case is CAWRRQMNTEAFF. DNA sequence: TGTGCCTGGAGAAGACAGATGAACACTGAAGCTTTCTTT. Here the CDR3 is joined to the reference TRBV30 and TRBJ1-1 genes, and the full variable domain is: SQTIHQWPATLVQPVGSPLSLECTVEGTSNPNLYWYRQAAGRGLQLLFYSVGIGQISSEVPQNLSASRPQDRQFILSSKKLLLSDSGFYLCAWRRQMNTEAFFGQGTRLTVV.